This T cell receptor beta chain was identified during a study of T cells in Graves' hyperthyroidism and ophthalmopathy. This clonotype was counted a few times. Its antigen is unidentified. Study findings and constraints: Blood also held most thyroid clonotypes expanded beyond 0.001. A model of 13 V-J pairs discriminated ophthalmopathy from stable hyperthyroidism. It was a median 6.5 months before onset that the model predicted ophthalmopathy.

Trimming cost V 3 bases and J 9 bases; bases outside gene matches: 13. CDR1 is SGHAT and CDR2 is FQNNGV in the germline V gene. The CDR3 has 16 amino acids. TCR beta CDR3 sequences were amplified from RNA transcripts. Using the HTBI primer set, a first-round RT-PCR was run on the TCR CDR3. TCRdb re-called the multiplex PCR reads through MiXCR, storing one row per CDR3 protein. Among under 130,000 distinct CDR3 sequences listed, 40% to 50% were seen once. This sequence originates from a man aged 40-55 years with Graves' hyperthyroidism. Material: blood. This chain links TRBV11-2 with TRBJ1-5; 8 nucleotides line up with TRBD1. CDR3 DNA sequence: TGTGCCAGCAGCTTGCGGGGGGACAGGTGGCAACCGCCCCAGCATTTT. This gives the protein CASSLRGDRWQPPQHF.